This passage covers 17 T cell receptor beta chains from one sample sequenced in a study of PD-L1 blockade in urothelial cancer. The protocol was immunoSEQ multiplex PCR, while the TCRdb copy is restricted to in-frame clones and leaves out a portion. The data hold about 56,000 clones, with 85% observed a single time. The sample's time point: pretreatment peripheral blood. Material: PBMCs, obtained around atezolizumab (anti-PD-L1) treatment. Receptors originate from a man between 65 and 79 years old with urothelial cancer.

The chain employs TRBV5-1 and TRBJ2-3; D gene unclear. Germline loops: CDR1 SGHRS, CDR2 YFSETQ. The CDR3 covers 15 residues. Trimming took off 1 base at V and 1 base at J, with 10 bases between the two ends. The CDR3 region has the DNA TGCGCCAGCAGCTTGAGGCAAGAGGGCACAGATACGCAGTATTTT. Translating gives CASSLRQEGTDTQYF.

The gene calls are TRBV7-9 and TRBJ1-4, with 8 bases that match TRBD1. CDR1 is SEHNR and CDR2 is FQNEAQ in the germline V gene (reference sequence). The CDR3 totals 16 residues. V trimming: 5 bases; J trimming: 3 bases; junction bases outside the gene matches: 8. As DNA, the CDR3 is TGTGCCAGCAGCCCCGCTGGACAGGGTGCTAATGAAAAACTGTTTTTT. It yields the protein CASSPAGQGANEKLFF.

This chain uses TRBV29-1 with TRBJ1-1; D possibly corresponds to TRBD1 (6 bases). The CDR3 sequence is 14 residues long. CDR1 is SQVTM and CDR2 is ANQGSEA in the germline V gene. Trimming stripped 7 bases from V and 1 base from J, with 16 bases between. The CDR3 DNA reads as TGCAGCGCCCTATGGGGGGGACAGAACACTGAAGCTTTCTTT. Translated: CSALWGGQNTEAFF.

The J gene is TRBJ2-1, the V gene TRBV6-5; no firm D call. This CDR3 has 14 amino acids. Germline V CDR1 and CDR2: MNHEY, SVGAGI. V was trimmed by 5 bases and J by 5 bases, leaving 13 bases between them. The DNA of the CDR3 is TGTGCCAGCAGTAGACTCCTTGGCAACAATGAGCAGTTCTTC. It specifies CASSRLLGNNEQFF.

This clone was seen a few times. The chain joins TRBV4-2 to TRBJ2-2; D might be TRBD2 (5 bases). The CDR3 is 16 amino acids. Trimming stripped 4 bases from V and 3 bases from J, with 15 bases between. Germline CDR1 and CDR2: LGHNA and YNFKEQ. The CDR3 bases are TGTGCCAGCAGCCCCCCGGTTGGAGCGGACACCGGGGAGCTGTTTTTT. Translation gives CASSPPVGADTGELFF.

This CDR3 is CASSPRLAGSHEQYF. The CDR3 DNA reads as TGTGCCAGCTCACCAAGGCTAGCGGGTAGCCACGAGCAGTACTTC. The rearrangement links TRBV18 to TRBJ2-7; 8 bases map to TRBD2. The CDR3 consists of 15 residues. Germline assignment: CDR1 KGHSH and CDR2 LQKENI. J was trimmed by 5 bases and V by 2 bases; bases with no gene match: 8. Full variable domain (remainder filled in from reference TRBV18 and TRBJ2-7): NAGVMQNPRHLVRRRGQEARLRCSPMKGHSHVYWYRQLPEEGLKFMVYLQKENIIDESGMPKERFSAEFPKEGPSILRIQQVVRGDSAAYFCASSPRLAGSHEQYFGPGTRLTVT.

The chain links TRBV6-1 to TRBJ2-2; D unresolved. Trimming pared 4 bases from V and 2 bases from J, leaving 14 bases between. From germline, CDR1 is MNHNS and CDR2 SASEGT. This CDR3 has 16 amino acids. The CDR3 protein is CASSGQALLNTGELFF. The CDR3 bases are TGTGCCAGCAGTGGTCAGGCTCTCTTAAACACCGGGGAGCTGTTTTTT.

The chain is built from TRBV18 and TRBJ1-2, with D possibly matching TRBD1 (6 bases). This CDR3 is 14 amino acids long. The germline V gene has CDR1 KGHSH and CDR2 LQKENI. Deletions cut 6 bases from V and 4 bases from J, with 15 bases between. The CDR3 DNA reads TGTGCCAGCTCCTCAGGGGCAGGTATCTATGGCTACACCTTC. Translating gives CASSSGAGIYGYTF.

This rearrangement joins TRBV30 to TRBJ2-1, with D unclear. The CDR3 runs to 12 residues. V lost 2 bases and J 6 bases, leaving 8 bases between the germline ends. The germline V gene encodes CDR1 GTSNPN and CDR2 SVGIG (reference sequence). CDR3 bases: TGTGCCTGGAGTCGGGTTCTCAATGAGCAGTTCTTC. Residues: CAWSRVLNEQFF.

This clone was detected a few times. The V gene is TRBV7-6, the J gene TRBJ2-2; D remains unclear. Trimming stripped 3 bases from V and 1 base from J, with 9 bases between. CDR3 size: 15 residues. Germline values: CDR1 SGHVS, CDR2 FNYEAQ. CDR3 DNA sequence: TGTGCCAGCAGCTTGGGCTTTCTGAACACCGGGGAGCTGTTTTTT. This sequence encodes CASSLGFLNTGELFF.

This sequence joins TRBV11-2 and TRBJ2-1; D is unclear. Germline V gene sequence: CDR1 SGHAT, CDR2 FQNNGV. The germline V and J ends were trimmed by 1 base and 5 bases, with 15 bases remaining between them. The CDR3 totals 16 residues. CDR3 in amino acids: CASSLGGWLRNNEQFF. CDR3 DNA sequence: TGTGCCAGCAGCTTAGGAGGTTGGCTAAGAAACAATGAGCAGTTCTTC.

The J gene is TRBJ2-1, the V gene TRBV19; TRBD2 matches 9 bases. Germline CDR1 is LNHDA and CDR2 is SQIVND (reference sequence). With 6 bases clipped from V and 12 bases from J, the junction kept 15 bases outside the gene matches. This CDR3 has 15 amino acids. This CDR3 reads CASRDPSSGRSGQFF. The CDR3 DNA sequence: TGTGCCAGTAGAGACCCCAGTAGCGGGAGAAGTGGGCAGTTCTTC.

The chain joins TRBV18 to TRBJ2-5, with a possible D match to TRBD1 (6 bases). Per germline, CDR1 KGHSH and CDR2 LQKENI. V lost 6 bases and J 3 bases, leaving 11 bases between the germline ends. This CDR3 region has 13 residues. CDR3 DNA: TGTGCCAGCTCGGCAGGGGTGAAAGAGACCCAGTACTTC. Translating gives CASSAGVKETQYF. The complete variable domain, with remaining parts taken from reference TRBV18 and TRBJ2-5, reads NAGVMQNPRHLVRRRGQEARLRCSPMKGHSHVYWYRQLPEEGLKFMVYLQKENIIDESGMPKERFSAEFPKEGPSILRIQQVVRGDSAAYFCASSAGVKETQYFGPGTRLLVL.

V and J are TRBV2 and TRBJ1-4; 9 nucleotides agree with TRBD1. The germline V gene has CDR1 SNHLY and CDR2 FYNNEI. The CDR3 spans 14 residues. V lost 1 base, J lost 10 bases, and 4 bases stayed unmatched. The CDR3 spells CASSEGTGDAKLFF. The CDR3 coding sequence is TGTGCCAGCAGTGAAGGGACAGGGGACGCAAAACTGTTTTTT. Looking up the rest from reference TRBV2 and TRBJ1-4 gives the full variable domain: EPEVTQTPSHQVTQMGQEVILRCVPISNHLYFYWYRQILGQKVEFLVSFYNNEISEKSEIFDDQFSVERPDGSNFTLKIRSTKLEDSAMYFCASSEGTGDAKLFFGSGTQLSVL.

This clone showed up just once. The CDR3 here is CASSPPDSEAFF. CDR3 nucleotides: TGTGCCAGCTCACCTCCCGACAGTGAAGCTTTCTTT. The rearrangement uses TRBV18 and TRBJ1-1; perhaps TRBD1 as D (5 bases). V shed 3 bases and J shed 7 bases, with 9 bases lying between them. This CDR3 has 12 residues. Per germline, CDR1 KGHSH and CDR2 LQKENI.

This clone was picked up one time. For the CDR3, the DNA is TGCGCCAGCAGCTTCGAAGGACAGGGGCCCTACGAGCAGTACTTC. This gives the protein CASSFEGQGPYEQYF. The gene calls are TRBV5-1 and TRBJ2-7; 9 bases fit TRBD1. The CDR3 is made up of 15 amino acids. V was clipped by 2 bases and J by 2 bases; unmatched bases: 5. Germline values: CDR1 SGHRS, CDR2 YFSETQ.

This chain connects TRBV7-9 to TRBJ1-2; no clear D. V was clipped by 5 bases and J by 0 bases, with 7 bases between them. Germline V gene sequence: CDR1 SEHNR, CDR2 FQNEAQ (reference sequence). The CDR3 consists of 13 residues. Here the CDR3 DNA reads TGTGCCAGCAGCCTGCCAGCTAACTATGGCTACACCTTC. The encoded protein is CASSLPANYGYTF.